This T cell receptor (beta chain) emerged from a study of control samples from healthy donors and cancer patients (dated by TCRdb to 2018 to 2021). The library was built by means of the immunoSEQ multiplex PCR assay. The source is immuneACCESS, and TCRdb retained only in-frame sequences with V and J called. Part of the clones is not carried over; for the studies checked, unresolved V genes explain less than half of this, and the remainder is unexplained. The sample data list approximately 100,000 clones, and roughly 90% of these were observed just once. Around 17% of the sample is held by the ten biggest clonotypes. Comment on this clone: No antigen is known for it. The input lacks base qualities; no much larger clone sits a single base away.

The CDR3 runs 15 amino acids, cysteine and phenylalanine included. Only CDR3 DNA is held: 45 bases, read in frame from base 1. The germline V and J ends show losses of 9 bases and 3 bases respectively, and no gene match explains 11 bases of the junction. The germline V gene specifies MNHEY as CDR1 and SVGAGI as CDR2. Specimen: blood. The sequence derives from a woman aged 45-65 years in good health. The sequence links TRBV6-5 to TRBJ1-5; TRBD1 lines up with 7 middle nucleotides. The bases read TGTGCCAGGGAACAGGGGAGCAGGAACAATCAGCCCCAGCATTTT. The encoded protein is CAREQGSRNNQPQHF.